The 23 T cell receptor beta chains reported below all come from one sample, sequenced in a study of cytomegalovirus exposure and HLA in healthy donors. The PCR had 60 Vbeta and 13 Jbeta primers. Method: immunoSEQ multiplex PCR; TCRdb's copy keeps in-frame clones and lacks some. The table has about 110,000 clones, 70% seen once. The source material was PBMCs. These receptors all come from a man aged 25 to 40 in good health and CMV-seropositive.

The chain uses TRBV4-3 and TRBJ2-2, with a weak D call TRBD2 (5 bases). V lost 0 bases to trimming and J lost 2 bases, with 13 bases between them. This CDR3 contains 17 residues. CDR1 is LGHNA, CDR2 YSLEER, per germline. In DNA, the CDR3 is TGCGCCAGCAGCCAAGATGTCCTAGCAGTTAACACCGGGGAGCTGTTTTTT. Amino acids: CASSQDVLAVNTGELFF.

V and J are TRBV12-5 and TRBJ1-4; 10 positions match TRBD1. The CDR3 has 15 amino acids. V lost 1 base and J lost 8; bases outside the gene matches: 4. CDR1 is LGHNT, CDR2 FRNRAP, per germline. The CDR3 region has the DNA TGTGCTAGTGGTTTGGCCGGGACAGGGGCCGAAAAACTGTTTTTT. This encodes CASGLAGTGAEKLFF.

This clone has only a few counts. This chain connects TRBV29-1 to TRBJ1-1; no clear D. This CDR3 is 11 amino acids long. Per the germline V gene, CDR1 is SQVTM and CDR2 is ANQGSEA. The V end lost 3 bases, the J end lost 2 bases, and 4 bases lay between the germline ends. Here the CDR3 reads CSVDRNTEAFF. The CDR3 nucleotides are TGCAGCGTTGACAGAAACACTGAAGCTTTCTTT.

The rearrangement joins TRBV19 to TRBJ2-6; the match to TRBD1 covers 9 bases. The CDR3 has 16 amino acids. CDR1 and CDR2 (germline): LNHDA, SQIVND (reference sequence). Trimming removed 9 bases from V and 0 bases from J; junction bases left unmatched: 6. The CDR3 region has the DNA TGTGCCAGCTTGGACAGGGGTAGCTCTGGGGCCAACGTCCTGACTTTC. It codes for CASLDRGSSGANVLTF.

The chain employs TRBV5-1 and TRBJ2-7; the match to TRBD1 covers 7 bases. Germline loops: CDR1 SGHRS, CDR2 YFSETQ. The CDR3 is 14 residues long. V was pared by 4 bases and J by 0 bases, with 4 bases of the junction left unmatched. CDR3 protein: CASSQDRSSYEQYF. Written as DNA, the CDR3 is TGCGCCAGCAGCCAGGACAGGAGCTCCTACGAGCAGTACTTC.

Remarks on this clone: The junction departs from the called germline gene at one end, perhaps through a read error. The chain carries TRBV7-7 and TRBJ2-1; 7 bases match TRBD1. The CDR3 covers 14 residues. The germline V gene encodes CDR1 SSHAT and CDR2 FNYEAQ (reference sequence). The CDR3 loop is CASSSRQGNDEQFF. For the CDR3, the DNA is TGTGCTAGCAGCTCACGACAGGGAAACGATGAGCAGTTCTTC.

The chain employs TRBV27 and TRBJ1-5, with a possible D match to TRBD1 (6 bases). V shed 5 bases and J shed 4 bases, with 18 bases lying between them. The CDR3 runs to 16 residues. CDR1 and CDR2 (germline): MNHEY, SMNVEV (reference sequence). This CDR3 is CASSPPRGARNQPQHF. CDR3 DNA: TGTGCCAGCAGTCCCCCTCGGGGGGCACGGAATCAGCCCCAGCATTTT.

V usage is TRBV19 and J usage is TRBJ2-7; possible D gene TRBD2, 6 bases. The V and J ends lost 5 bases and 4 bases respectively, with 18 bases between them. In germline, CDR1 is LNHDA, CDR2 SQIVND (reference sequence). This CDR3 is built from 15 residues. CDR3 coding DNA: TGTGCCAGTAGTGACTCTGCCGGGACTGAGTACGAGCAGTACGTC. It codes for CASSDSAGTEYEQYV.

This clone was observed a handful of times. The rearrangement uses TRBV28 and TRBJ1-4; a possible D gene is TRBD1 (6 bases). V lost 8 bases, J lost 6 bases, and 16 bases lay in between. The CDR3 is 14 residues long. Germline V gene data show CDR1 as MDHEN and CDR2 as SYDVKM. This CDR3 reads CASGAGERDEKLFF. CDR3 DNA sequence: TGTGCCAGCGGGGCAGGGGAGAGGGATGAAAAACTGTTTTTT. Full variable domain (outside the CDR3, taken from reference TRBV28 and TRBJ1-4): DVKVTQSSRYLVKRTGEKVFLECVQDMDHENMFWYRQDPGLGLRLIYFSYDVKMKEKGDIPEGYSVSREKKERFSLILESASTNQTSMYLCASGAGERDEKLFFGSGTQLSVL.

The chain links TRBV15 to TRBJ1-5, with 11 bases fitting TRBD1. J was trimmed by 7 bases and V by 3 bases; bases with no gene match: 2. Per the germline V gene, CDR1 is LNHNV and CDR2 is YYDKDF (reference sequence). The CDR3 totals 14 residues. CDR3 DNA sequence: TGTGCCACCAGCAGCCGGGACAGGGGGCAGCCCCAGCATTTT. It is translated as CATSSRDRGQPQHF.

With regard to this clone: A junction boundary mismatches the germline segment, possibly from a read error. This chain links TRBV5-1 with TRBJ2-6; possibly TRBD2 for D (6 bases). The germline V gene has CDR1 SGHRS and CDR2 YFSETQ. The CDR3 loop spans 15 amino acids. CDR3 amino acids: CASSWVGLNASPGAF. The CDR3 nucleotides read TGCGCCAGCAGCTGGGTGGGGTTGAACGCATCTCCGGGGGCTTTC.

The V call is TRBV5-1, the J call TRBJ1-1; no firm D call. Germline V gene sequence: CDR1 SGHRS, CDR2 YFSETQ. CDR3 length: 12 residues. Between the trimmed V and J ends, which lost 5 bases and 0 bases, there was a span of 5 bases. The CDR3 nucleotides read TGCGCCAGCAGGGGCTTGAACACTGAAGCTTTCTTT. This encodes CASRGLNTEAFF.

The chain uses TRBV4-1 and TRBJ1-2; D gene ambiguous. V dropped 0 bases and J dropped 5 bases, with 4 bases sitting between them. Germline values: CDR1 MGHRA, CDR2 YSYEKL. The CDR3 runs 12 residues. The CDR3 DNA is TGCGCCAGCAGCCAAGAGGCTTATGGCTACACCTTC. Protein product: CASSQEAYGYTF.

The chain uses TRBV7-9 and TRBJ2-7; D unresolved. CDR3 length: 11 amino acids. Per the germline V gene, CDR1 is SEHNR and CDR2 is FQNEAQ (reference sequence). The ends were cut back, 3 bases at V and 7 bases at J, with 7 bases in the middle. CDR3 amino acids: CASSFAAEQYF. CDR3 bases: TGTGCCAGCAGCTTCGCGGCGGAGCAGTACTTC.

The chain has TRBV29-1 and TRBJ1-2; D not certain. The CDR3 loop spans 11 amino acids. Per germline, CDR1 SQVTM and CDR2 ANQGSEA. V was clipped by 8 bases and J by 4 bases, with 11 bases between them. CDR3 amino acids: CSLKTGYGYTF. The CDR3 nucleotides are TGCAGCCTAAAGACGGGCTATGGCTACACCTTC.

This clone was found a few times. V and J are TRBV5-6 and TRBJ1-2; D is uncertain. The CDR3 sequence is 15 residues long. Germline CDR1 and CDR2: SGHDT and YYEEEE. V was trimmed by 4 bases and J by 8 bases, leaving 21 bases between them. CDR3 in DNA: TGTGCCAGCAGCCCAGGCGGTCGGGGATTGGGGGGCTACACCTTC. Its translation is CASSPGGRGLGGYTF.

This chain links TRBV9 with TRBJ2-5, with a weak D call TRBD1 (5 bases). From germline, CDR1 is SGDLS and CDR2 YYNGEE. CDR3 length equals 14 residues. V gave up 0 bases and J gave up 2 bases, with 8 bases separating them. The CDR3 sequence is CASSVEDSQETQYF. The CDR3 DNA follows: TGTGCCAGCAGCGTAGAAGACAGTCAAGAGACCCAGTACTTC.

This chain links TRBV4-2 with TRBJ1-1; D is unresolved. Between the trimmed V and J ends, which lost 5 bases and 2 bases, there was a span of 3 bases. From germline, CDR1 is LGHNA and CDR2 YNFKEQ. The CDR3 totals 11 residues. As DNA, the CDR3 is TGTGCCAGCAGCTTAAACACTGAAGCTTTCTTT. It codes for CASSLNTEAFF.

The V gene is TRBV19, the J gene TRBJ1-3; the D gene is possibly TRBD1 (6 bases). The CDR3 spans 18 residues. The germline gives CDR1 LNHDA, CDR2 SQIVND (reference sequence). The ends were cut back, 0 bases at V and 0 bases at J, with 15 bases in the middle. The CDR3 spells CASSIEGQITISGNTIYF. The CDR3 DNA reads TGTGCCAGTAGTATAGAAGGACAGATAACTATCTCTGGAAACACCATATATTTT.

V gene TRBV5-4 combines with J gene TRBJ2-3; 7 bases line up with TRBD2. The V and J ends lost 2 bases and 3 bases, in that order; junction bases with no gene match: 3. The CDR3 is 14 residues long. Germline CDR1 reads SGHNT; CDR2 reads YYREEE (reference sequence). For the CDR3, the DNA is TGTGCCAGCAGCTTAATGGGAGGGACAGATACGCAGTATTTT. It encodes CASSLMGGTDTQYF.

The chain recombines TRBV30 with TRBJ2-1; 10 bases align to TRBD2. J gave up 8 bases and V 8 bases, and 12 bases lay outside the gene matches. The CDR3 consists of 14 residues. CDR1 and CDR2 (germline): GTSNPN, SVGIG (reference sequence). Here the CDR3 DNA reads TGTGCCGAAAAACTAGCGGGGAATAGATATGAGCAGTTCTTC. Amino acid sequence: CAEKLAGNRYEQFF.

The chain uses TRBV5-1 and TRBJ1-6, with D possibly being TRBD1 (5 bases). Germline V lookup: CDR1 SGHRS, CDR2 YFSETQ. The CDR3 sequence is 16 residues long. The V end lost 2 bases, the J end lost 0 bases, and 9 bases lay between the germline ends. Written as DNA, the CDR3 is TGCGCCAGCAGCTTCAGACAGAGCTCCTATAATTCACCCCTCCACTTT. Protein: CASSFRQSSYNSPLHF.

The chain links TRBV28 to TRBJ1-2; D not resolved. With 6 bases removed from V and 5 bases from J, the gap between germline ends came to 19 bases. The germline CDR1 and CDR2 sequences are MDHEN and SYDVKM. The CDR3 totals 15 residues. The CDR3 bases are TGTGCCAGCAGCCCCAAAGTCCAAGCATGGTATGGCTACACCTTC. The encoded protein is CASSPKVQAWYGYTF.